This TCR beta chain was sequenced during a study of blood T cell repertoires in COVID-19. The method was immunoSEQ multiplex PCR; TCRdb's version includes in-frame clones alone and lacks a portion of them. The sample records about 320,000 clones, 87% being singletons. CDR1 is MNHEY and CDR2 is SVGEGT in the germline V gene. The CDR3 covers 15 residues. Unmatched junction bases numbered 10, after V lost 4 bases and J lost 5 bases. Recruits, aged about 18 to 90 years, lived in 20 to 30 US areas. The study counted Cohort 3 donors as recovered given two negative PCRs, clearance, or symptom resolution. Input material: PBMCs or T cells enriched from blood (not recorded which). The chain links TRBV6-2 or TRBV6-3 to TRBJ2-7; 8 positions agree with TRBD1. The clonotype comes from a woman between 18 and 29 years old who had recovered from COVID-19. CDR3 sequence reads: CASSSLGQGFNEQYF. For the CDR3, the DNA is TGTGCCAGCAGTTCCCTAGGACAGGGTTTCAACGAGCAGTACTTC.